A selection of T cell receptor beta chains follows, all from one sample in a study of T cell changes during pregnancy in multiple sclerosis. Profiled with immunoSEQ multiplex PCR; TCRdb holds only in-frame clones, not every one. The sample lists some 60,000 clones; 90% were seen once. The sequencing here drew on peripheral blood, taken in the first trimester of pregnancy. Receptors originate from a female donor in good health, enrolled as a control in a pregnancy study. Each CDR3 is given with its conserved first and last residue. A D gene is named only where the DNA matches it firmly. Part of the rows lack a size; the others show once, few, many or a class for expanded clones.

TRBJ1-6	TRBV7-9	TRBD1	few	CASSLPRGTYNSPLHF	TGTGCCAGCAGCCTCCCCAGGGGGACCTATAATTCACCCCTCCACTTT
TRBJ2-1	TRBV6-4	NA	NA	CASQTAPGSNEQFF	TGTGCCAGTCAAACCGCCCCGGGGAGCAATGAGCAGTTCTTC
TRBJ2-3	TRBV5-1	TRBD1	NA	CASSRDRFTDTQYF	TGCGCCAGCAGTAGGGACAGATTCACAGATACGCAGTATTTT
TRBJ2-7	TRBV28	NA	NA	CASSFRVYEQYF	TGTGCCAGCAGTTTTCGGGTTTACGAGCAGTACTTC
TRBJ1-2	TRBV5-6	NA	NA	CASSPPIGQGIYGYTF	TGTGCCAGCAGCCCACCCATTGGGCAGGGGATCTATGGCTACACCTTC
TRBJ2-5	TRBV5-1	NA	NA	CASSLLLADEETQYF	TGCGCCAGCAGCTTGCTGCTAGCAGATGAAGAGACCCAGTACTTC
TRBJ1-5	TRBV4-2	NA	NA	CASSPSPGGNQPQHF	TGTGCCAGCAGCCCGTCTCCGGGGGGTAATCAGCCCCAGCATTTT
TRBJ2-1	TRBV27	TRBD2	NA	CASSLDGAGGPNEQFF	TGTGCCAGCAGTTTGGATGGGGCGGGAGGGCCCAATGAGCAGTTCTTC
TRBJ1-4	TRBV19	NA	NA	CASSEQATNEKLFF	TGTGCCAGTTCTGAACAGGCAACTAATGAAAAACTGTTTTTT
TRBJ2-2	TRBV10-3	TRBD1	NA	CAISDLQGANTGELFF	TGTGCCATCAGTGACCTACAGGGGGCGAACACCGGGGAGCTGTTTTTT
TRBJ1-4	TRBV5-1	NA	NA	CASSLVPRQLEKELFF	TGCGCCAGCAGCTTGGTCCCCAGGCAACTTGAGAAGGAACTGTTTTTT
TRBJ2-1	TRBV7-2	TRBD2	NA	CASSLGVAGGFGEQFF	TGTGCCAGCAGCTTAGGGGTAGCGGGAGGGTTTGGTGAGCAGTTCTTC